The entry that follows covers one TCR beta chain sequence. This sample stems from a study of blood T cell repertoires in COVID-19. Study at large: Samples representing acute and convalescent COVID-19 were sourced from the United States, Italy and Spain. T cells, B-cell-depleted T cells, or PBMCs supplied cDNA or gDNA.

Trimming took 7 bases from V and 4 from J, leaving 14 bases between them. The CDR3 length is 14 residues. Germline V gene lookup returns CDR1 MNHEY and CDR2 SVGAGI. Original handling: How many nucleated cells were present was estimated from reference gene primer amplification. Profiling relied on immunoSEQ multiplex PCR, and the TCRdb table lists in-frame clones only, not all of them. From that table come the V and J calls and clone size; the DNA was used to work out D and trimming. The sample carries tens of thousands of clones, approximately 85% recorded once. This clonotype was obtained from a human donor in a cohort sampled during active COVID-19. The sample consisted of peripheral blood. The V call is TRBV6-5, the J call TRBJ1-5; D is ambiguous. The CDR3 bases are TGTGCCAGCACCGGCAGGCTGTTTAATCAGCCCCAGCATTTT. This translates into CASTGRLFNQPQHF.